Each of the 18 T cell receptor beta chains below was sequenced from the same sample in a study of OX40 agonist ivuxolimab in advanced cancers. Profiling relied on immunoSEQ multiplex PCR, and the TCRdb table lists in-frame clones only, not all of them. Here the sample spans tens of thousands of clones, around 80% being singletons. This material consisted of CD4+ or CD8+ T cells sorted from blood, taken in a trial of the OX40 agonist ivuxolimab. Source of these receptors: an adult with an advanced solid tumor such as melanoma, head and neck, liver or kidney cancer.

The sample holds one count of this clone. This CDR3 is CASSLKGALAEAFF. CDR3 coding DNA: TGTGCCAGCAGCTTGAAGGGCGCATTGGCTGAAGCTTTCTTT. The chain employs TRBV5-6 and TRBJ1-1; the D is unclear. Looked up from germline, CDR1 is SGHDT and CDR2 is YYEEEE. The length of the CDR3 is 14 residues. V lost 1 base to trimming and J lost 6 bases, with 13 bases between them.

The rearrangement uses TRBV7-9 and TRBJ2-3; 10 bases are a match to TRBD2. V dropped 2 bases and J dropped 4; count of bases not matched to a gene: 9. This CDR3 has 17 amino acids. Germline V lookup: CDR1 SEHNR, CDR2 FQNEAQ (reference sequence). CDR3 nucleotide sequence: TGTGCCAGCAGCTTATACGCTAGCGGGGGTATTCCAGATACGCAGTATTTT. Translation: CASSLYASGGIPDTQYF. The full variable domain, its missing parts supplied by reference TRBV7-9 and TRBJ2-3, is DTGVSQNPRHKITKRGQNVTFRCDPISEHNRLYWYRQTLGQGPEFLTYFQNEAQLEKSRLLSDRFSAERPKGSFSTLEIQRTEQGDSAMYLCASSLYASGGIPDTQYFGPGTRLTVL.

The table lists this clone with a count of one. The chain combines TRBV14 with TRBJ2-1, with 10 bases fitting TRBD1. The V gene end was trimmed by 7 bases and the J gene end by 9 bases; junction bases not matched to a gene: 15. This CDR3 has 16 amino acids. Germline CDR1 SGHDN, CDR2 FVKESK. CDR3 amino acids: CASTTGRDRGVGEQFF. DNA of the CDR3: TGTGCCAGCACCACCGGGCGGGACAGGGGAGTGGGTGAGCAGTTCTTC.

This clone was observed a few times. The rearrangement joins TRBV4-3 to TRBJ1-5; D is undetermined. The germline V and J ends were trimmed by 0 bases and 7 bases, with 7 bases remaining between them. Germline CDR1 and CDR2: LGHNA and YSLEER. This CDR3 has 13 amino acids. The CDR3 sequence is CASSQEARQPQHF. In DNA form, the CDR3 reads TGCGCCAGCAGCCAAGAAGCGAGACAGCCCCAGCATTTT.

The chain combines TRBV30 with TRBJ2-3, with D unclear. Between the trimmed V and J ends, which lost 1 base and 4 bases, there was a span of 9 bases. Germline CDR1 and CDR2: GTSNPN and SVGIG (reference sequence). The CDR3 consists of 13 residues. The DNA of the CDR3 is TGTGCCTGGAGTGGGGCCCGGCCAGATACGCAGTATTTT. This encodes CAWSGARPDTQYF.

The chain's CDR3 is CASSVDPSGREQFF. CDR3 DNA sequence: TGTGCCAGCAGCGTAGACCCTAGCGGGAGGGAGCAGTTCTTC. The chain carries TRBV9 and TRBJ2-1, with 11 positions matching TRBD2. This CDR3 region has 14 residues. The J segment lost 10 bases and the V segment lost 0 bases, leaving 3 bases of the junction unmatched. Germline V gene data show CDR1 as SGDLS and CDR2 as YYNGEE.

V usage is TRBV11-2 and J usage is TRBJ1-1; TRBD1 is a possible D gene (5 bases). Germline loops: CDR1 SGHAT, CDR2 FQNNGV. V was cut by 5 bases and J by 2 bases, with 15 bases left in between. CDR3 length: 15 amino acids. The CDR3 coding sequence is TGTGCCAGCAGCCCTTGGGGGGACGTAAACACTGAAGCTTTCTTT. It translates to CASSPWGDVNTEAFF.

This clone has more than one count but fewer than ten. The J gene is TRBJ1-1, the V gene TRBV28; D unclear. The CDR3 is 11 residues long. Germline V gives CDR1 MDHEN, CDR2 SYDVKM. V shed 7 bases and J shed 7 bases, with 10 bases lying between them. The chain's CDR3 is CASIYMLEAFF. Written as DNA, the CDR3 is TGTGCCAGCATTTACATGCTTGAAGCTTTCTTT.

The rearrangement joins TRBV5-5 to TRBJ1-5, with D unclear. Trimming took off 4 bases at V and 9 bases at J, with 14 bases between the two ends. This CDR3 region has 13 residues. CDR1 is SGHKS and CDR2 is YYEKEE in the germline V gene (reference sequence). The CDR3 DNA reads as TGTGCCAGCAGCCCCCTCGGAGGACGGCCCCAGCATTTT. Amino acids: CASSPLGGRPQHF.

This clone is a singleton in its sample. Here the CDR3 DNA reads TGTGCCAGCAGCGATAGGGGAGGACTAGCGGGATTCACAGATACGCAGTATTTT. Protein: CASSDRGGLAGFTDTQYF. The chain joins TRBV7-9 to TRBJ2-3; 12 bases line up with TRBD2. The CDR3 extends over 18 amino acids. V shed 5 bases, J shed 2 bases, and the junction held 11 bases outside the gene matches. From germline, CDR1 is SEHNR and CDR2 FQNEAQ (reference sequence).

The chain joins TRBV23-1 to TRBJ2-7; TRBD1 or TRBD2 may be the D gene (5 bases each). TRBV23-1 carries the ORF label, with uncertain function. Trimming pared 4 bases from V and 6 bases from J, leaving 19 bases between. CDR3 size: 15 residues. The CDR3 sequence: CASSPMGVLGCEQYF. The CDR3 bases are TGCGCCAGCAGTCCAATGGGGGTTTTAGGCTGCGAGCAGTACTTC.

The chain uses TRBV6-1 and TRBJ1-1, with D unresolved. The CDR3 is made up of 14 amino acids. The germline CDR1 and CDR2 sequences are MNHNS and SASEGT. V was shortened by 5 bases and J by 1 base, with 11 bases between the two germline ends. CDR3 sequence (DNA): TGTGCCAGCAGTAAAGAGACACCGAACACTGAAGCTTTCTTT. This sequence encodes CASSKETPNTEAFF.

This chain links TRBV15 with TRBJ1-1; TRBD1 matches 10 bases. Germline CDR1 reads LNHNV; CDR2 reads YYDKDF (reference sequence). This CDR3 is built from 17 residues. The trim removed 5 bases at V and 5 bases at J, leaving 14 bases unmatched. The CDR3 is CATSPLGTGEKRTEAFF. DNA of the CDR3: TGTGCCACCAGCCCGCTGGGGACAGGGGAAAAGCGTACTGAAGCTTTCTTT.

In its sample, this clone was seen once. V gene TRBV5-4 combines with J gene TRBJ1-4; D not certain. This CDR3 has 16 amino acids. Trimming cost V 0 bases and J 0 bases, with 9 bases left between them. Germline V gene data show CDR1 as SGHNT and CDR2 as YYREEE (reference sequence). CDR3 sequence reads: CASSLGSGATNEKLFF. CDR3 bases: TGTGCCAGCAGCTTGGGGAGCGGAGCAACTAATGAAAAACTGTTTTTT.

V usage is TRBV19 and J usage is TRBJ1-5; the D is unclear. This CDR3 comprises 13 residues. Per germline, CDR1 LNHDA and CDR2 SQIVND (reference sequence). Trimming removed 2 bases from V and 4 bases from J, with 6 bases in between. CDR3 sequence reads: CASSISWNQPQHF. In nucleotides, the CDR3 is TGTGCCAGTAGTATATCCTGGAATCAGCCCCAGCATTTT.

This clone showed up just once. CDR3 residues: CASSLTPTGRQGEAFF. Written as DNA, the CDR3 is TGTGCCAGCAGCTTAACCCCGACCGGTAGACAGGGTGAAGCTTTCTTT. The V and J genes are TRBV7-3 and TRBJ1-1; 7 bases align to TRBD1. The V gene's germline CDR1 is SGHTA and CDR2 FQGTGA. CDR3 length equals 16 residues. V gave up 0 bases and J gave up 7 bases; unmatched junction bases: 11.

In its sample, this clone was seen a few times. The chain couples TRBV5-5 to TRBJ2-6; TRBD1 might be the D (6 bases). There are 17 residues in the CDR3. Per germline, CDR1 SGHKS and CDR2 YYEKEE (reference sequence). The V gene lost 4 bases and the J gene lost 3 bases, with 17 bases spanning the gap. CDR3 DNA sequence: TGTGCCAGCAGCCTCCCCAGAACAGGGAGTGGGGCCAACGTCCTGACTTTC. It encodes CASSLPRTGSGANVLTF. Drawing the rest from reference TRBV5-5 and TRBJ2-6, the complete variable domain is DAGVTQSPTHLIKTRGQQVTLRCSPISGHKSVSWYQQVLGQGPQFIFQYYEKEERGRGNFPDRFSARQFPNYSSELNVNALLLGDSALYLCASSLPRTGSGANVLTFGAGSRLTVL.

The rearrangement joins TRBV7-3 to TRBJ1-2, with 9 bases lining up with TRBD1. The V gene end was trimmed by 5 bases and the J gene end by 4 bases; junction bases not matched to a gene: 5. This CDR3 comprises 14 residues. The V gene's germline CDR1 is SGHTA and CDR2 FQGTGA. The CDR3 nucleotides are TGTGCCAGCAGCGGCCGGGACAGGGCCTATGGCTACACCTTC. This sequence encodes CASSGRDRAYGYTF.